This TCR beta chain derives from a study of T cells expressing NK-cell markers. Study findings and constraints: These clonotypes also led the CD3+CD56-NKG2C+ fraction in a few donors. No clear determination of HCMV specificity was made for expanded NKG2C+ T cell clones.

CDR1 is SGHKS, CDR2 YYEKEE, per germline (reference sequence). The CDR3 sequence is 15 residues long. In the case of this clonotype: Its antigen is undetermined.

What made the TCR beta cDNA was 5'RACE template switching with UMIs. TCRdb reworked the 5' RACE reads into one entry per CDR3 protein, no DNA. This listing includes a few hundred thousand distinct CDR3 sequences. The sequence derives from a man aged 18-30 years in good health. Sequenced input: blood T cells: a sorted CD56 or NKG2C T cell subset, CD4+ or CD8+ T cells, or bulk PBMC T cells (not recorded which). V is TRBV5-5 and J is TRBJ1-3. The CDR3 loop reads CASSLGASSGNTIYF. Full variable domain (missing parts from reference TRBV5-5 and TRBJ1-3): DAGVTQSPTHLIKTRGQQVTLRCSPISGHKSVSWYQQVLGQGPQFIFQYYEKEERGRGNFPDRFSARQFPNYSSELNVNALLLGDSALYLCASSLGASSGNTIYFGEGSWLTVV.